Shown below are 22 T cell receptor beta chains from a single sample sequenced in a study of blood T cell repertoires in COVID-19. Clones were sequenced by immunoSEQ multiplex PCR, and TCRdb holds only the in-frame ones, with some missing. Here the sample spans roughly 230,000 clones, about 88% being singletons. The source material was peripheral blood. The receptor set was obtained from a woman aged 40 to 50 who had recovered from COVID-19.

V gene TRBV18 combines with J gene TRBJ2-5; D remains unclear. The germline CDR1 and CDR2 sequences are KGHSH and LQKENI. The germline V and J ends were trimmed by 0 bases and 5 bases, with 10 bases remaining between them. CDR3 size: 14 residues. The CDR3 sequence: CASSPPPLGETQYF. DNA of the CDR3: TGTGCCAGCTCACCACCCCCTCTCGGGGAGACCCAGTACTTC.

CDR3 loop: CASRNLAGRTDTQYF. For the CDR3, the DNA is TGTGCCAGCAGGAATCTAGCGGGACGCACAGATACGCAGTATTTT. V is TRBV11-2 and J is TRBJ2-3, with 9 bases lining up with TRBD2. This CDR3 is 15 amino acids long. Per germline, CDR1 SGHAT and CDR2 FQNNGV. J was trimmed by 1 base and V by 6 bases; bases with no gene match: 5.

CDR3: CASNSEFRGRETQYF. The CDR3 bases are TGTGCCAGCAATAGTGAGTTTAGGGGTCGAGAGACCCAGTACTTC. The chain carries TRBV25-1 and TRBJ2-5; D is possibly TRBD1 (5 bases). The V end lost 7 bases, the J end lost 4 bases, and 19 bases lay between the germline ends. Germline V lookup: CDR1 MGHDK, CDR2 SYGVNS. This CDR3 spans 15 amino acids.

CDR3 amino acids: CAWTIFRTGSSGYTF. CDR3 sequence (DNA): TGTGCCTGGACTATTTTTAGGACAGGTAGTAGTGGCTACACCTTC. The rearrangement joins TRBV30 to TRBJ1-2; 7 positions match TRBD1. This CDR3 comprises 15 residues. Germline V gene lookup returns CDR1 GTSNPN and CDR2 SVGIG (reference sequence). The J segment lost 7 bases and the V segment lost 4 bases, leaving 15 bases of the junction unmatched.

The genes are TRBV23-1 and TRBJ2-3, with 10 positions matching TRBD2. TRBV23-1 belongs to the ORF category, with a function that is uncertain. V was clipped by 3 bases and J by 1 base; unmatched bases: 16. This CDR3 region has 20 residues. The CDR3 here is CASSHPGQVSSGGRTDTQYF. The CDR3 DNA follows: TGCGCCAGCAGTCATCCAGGACAGGTATCTAGCGGGGGCCGCACAGATACGCAGTATTTT.

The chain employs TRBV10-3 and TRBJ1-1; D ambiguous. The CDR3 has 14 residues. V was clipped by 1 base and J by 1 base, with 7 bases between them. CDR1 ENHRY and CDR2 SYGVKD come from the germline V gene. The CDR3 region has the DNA TGTGCCATCAGTGAGTTTAAAGCGAACACTGAAGCTTTCTTT. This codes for CAISEFKANTEAFF.

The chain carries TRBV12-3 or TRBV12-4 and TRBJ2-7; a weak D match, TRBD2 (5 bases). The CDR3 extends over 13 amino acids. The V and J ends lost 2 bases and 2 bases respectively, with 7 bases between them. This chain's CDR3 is CASSLSGTYEQYF. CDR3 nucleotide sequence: TGTGCCAGCAGTTTAAGCGGCACCTACGAGCAGTACTTC.

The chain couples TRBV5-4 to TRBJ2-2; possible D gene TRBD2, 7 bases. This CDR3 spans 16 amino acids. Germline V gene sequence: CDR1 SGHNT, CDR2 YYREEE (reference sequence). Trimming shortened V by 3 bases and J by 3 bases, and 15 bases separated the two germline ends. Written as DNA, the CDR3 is TGTGCCAGCAGCTCTGTCGGGGGGCGGCACACCGGGGAGCTGTTTTTT. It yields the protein CASSSVGGRHTGELFF.

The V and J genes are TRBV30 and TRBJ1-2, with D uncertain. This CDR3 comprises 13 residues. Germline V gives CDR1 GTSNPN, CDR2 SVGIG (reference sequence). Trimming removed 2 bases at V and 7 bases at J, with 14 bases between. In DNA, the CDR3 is TGTGCCTGGAGTTTCTTTGAGATTCCTGGCTACACCTTC. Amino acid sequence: CAWSFFEIPGYTF.

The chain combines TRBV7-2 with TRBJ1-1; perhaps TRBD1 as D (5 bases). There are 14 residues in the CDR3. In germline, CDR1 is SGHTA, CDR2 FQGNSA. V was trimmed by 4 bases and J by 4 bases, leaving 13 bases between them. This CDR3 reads CASSSMQGGTEAFF. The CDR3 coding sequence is TGTGCCAGCAGCTCCATGCAGGGCGGCACTGAAGCTTTCTTT. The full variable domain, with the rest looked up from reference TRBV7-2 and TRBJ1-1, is GAGVSQSPSNKVTEKGKDVELRCDPISGHTALYWYRQSLGQGLEFLIYFQGNSAPDKSGLPSDRFSAERTGGSVSTLTIQRTQQEDSAVYLCASSSMQGGTEAFFGQGTRLTVV.

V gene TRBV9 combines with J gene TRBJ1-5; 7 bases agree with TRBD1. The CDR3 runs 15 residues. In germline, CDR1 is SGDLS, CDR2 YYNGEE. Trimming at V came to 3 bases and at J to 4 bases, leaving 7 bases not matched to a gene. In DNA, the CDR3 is TGTGCCAGCAGCGCGAACCCGACAGGGAATCAGCCCCAGCATTTT. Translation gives CASSANPTGNQPQHF.

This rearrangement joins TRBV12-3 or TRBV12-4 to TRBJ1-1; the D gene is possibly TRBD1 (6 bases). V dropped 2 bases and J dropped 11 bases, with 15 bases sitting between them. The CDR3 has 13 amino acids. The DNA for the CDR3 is TGTGCCAGCAGTTTACCAGGACAGACTTTGGCTTTCTTT. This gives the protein CASSLPGQTLAFF.

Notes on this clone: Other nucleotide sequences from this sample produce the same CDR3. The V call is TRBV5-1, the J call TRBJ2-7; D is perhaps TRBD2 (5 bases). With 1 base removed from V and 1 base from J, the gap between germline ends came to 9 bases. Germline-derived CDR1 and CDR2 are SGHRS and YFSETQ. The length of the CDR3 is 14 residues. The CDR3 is CASSLSGGSYEQYF. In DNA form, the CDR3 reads TGCGCCAGCAGCTTGTCCGGAGGATCCTACGAGCAGTACTTC.

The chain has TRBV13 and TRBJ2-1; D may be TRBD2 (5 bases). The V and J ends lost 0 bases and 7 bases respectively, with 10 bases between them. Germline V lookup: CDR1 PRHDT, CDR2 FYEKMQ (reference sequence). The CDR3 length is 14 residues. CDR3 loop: CASSLGGTGNEQFF. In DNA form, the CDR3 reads TGTGCCAGCAGCTTAGGGGGTACGGGGAATGAGCAGTTCTTC.

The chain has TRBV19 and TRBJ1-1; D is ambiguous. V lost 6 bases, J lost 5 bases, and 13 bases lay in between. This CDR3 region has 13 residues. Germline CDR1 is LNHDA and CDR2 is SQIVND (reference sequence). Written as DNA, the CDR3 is TGTGCCAGTAGGGCCGCGGTCAGAACTGAAGCTTTCTTT. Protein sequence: CASRAAVRTEAFF.

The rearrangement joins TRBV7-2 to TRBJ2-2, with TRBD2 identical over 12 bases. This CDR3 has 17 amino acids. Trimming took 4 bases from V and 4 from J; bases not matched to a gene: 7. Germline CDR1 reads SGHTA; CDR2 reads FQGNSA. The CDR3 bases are TGTGCCAGCAGCTCCACTAGCGGGGGGCCAGGCACCGGGGAGCTGTTTTTT. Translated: CASSSTSGGPGTGELFF.

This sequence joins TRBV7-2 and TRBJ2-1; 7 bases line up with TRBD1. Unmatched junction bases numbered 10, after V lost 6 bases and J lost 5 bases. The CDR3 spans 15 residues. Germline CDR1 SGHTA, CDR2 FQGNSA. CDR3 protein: CASRQGGSTNNEQFF. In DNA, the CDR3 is TGTGCCAGCAGGCAAGGGGGCAGCACAAACAATGAGCAGTTCTTC.

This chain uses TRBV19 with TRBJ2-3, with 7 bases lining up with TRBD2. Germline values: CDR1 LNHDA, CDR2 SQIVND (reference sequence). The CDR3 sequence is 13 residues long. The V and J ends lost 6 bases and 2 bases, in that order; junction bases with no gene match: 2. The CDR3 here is CASSGRTTDTQYF. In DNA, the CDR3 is TGTGCCAGTAGCGGGAGGACCACAGATACGCAGTATTTT.

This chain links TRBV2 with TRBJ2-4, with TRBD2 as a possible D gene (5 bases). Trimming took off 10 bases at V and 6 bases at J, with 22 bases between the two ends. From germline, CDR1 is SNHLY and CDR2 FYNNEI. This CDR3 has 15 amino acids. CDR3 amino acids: CATARISGGSNIQYF. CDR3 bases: TGTGCCACCGCCCGAATCAGCGGTGGGTCAAACATTCAGTACTTC.

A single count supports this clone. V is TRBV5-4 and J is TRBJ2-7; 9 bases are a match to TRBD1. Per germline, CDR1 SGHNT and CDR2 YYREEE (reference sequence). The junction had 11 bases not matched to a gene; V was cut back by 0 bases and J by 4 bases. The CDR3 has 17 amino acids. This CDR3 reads CASSLGPDRGADYEQYV. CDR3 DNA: TGTGCCAGCAGCTTGGGTCCGGACAGGGGCGCGGATTACGAGCAGTACGTC.

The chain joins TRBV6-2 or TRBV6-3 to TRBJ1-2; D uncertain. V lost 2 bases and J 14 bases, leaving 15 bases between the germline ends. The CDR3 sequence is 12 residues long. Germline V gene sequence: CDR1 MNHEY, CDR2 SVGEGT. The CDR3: CASSYGPRNLTF. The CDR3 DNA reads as TGTGCCAGCAGTTACGGGCCTCGTAATTTAACCTTC.

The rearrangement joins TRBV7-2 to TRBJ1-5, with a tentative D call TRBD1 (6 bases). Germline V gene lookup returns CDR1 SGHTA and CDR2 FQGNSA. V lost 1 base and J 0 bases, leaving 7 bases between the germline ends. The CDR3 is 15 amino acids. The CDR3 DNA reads TGTGCCAGCAGCTTAGAGGACAGTAGCAATCAGCCCCAGCATTTT. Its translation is CASSLEDSSNQPQHF.